The T cell receptor (beta chain) under discussion was sequenced for a study of blood T cell repertoires in COVID-19. Original methodology: Estimated nucleated cell counts came from reference gene primer amplification. Clones were read by immunoSEQ multiplex PCR, and TCRdb kept only the in-frame ones, dropping some. V and J calls and clone size come straight from that table; D and trimming were deduced from the DNA. The sample holds roughly 200,000 clones, roughly 76% seen once. V lost 5 bases and J lost 11, with 21 bases in between. Germline V gene lookup returns CDR1 LNHNV and CDR2 YYDKDF (reference sequence). The CDR3 sequence is 14 residues long. Seattle patients were enrolled during active infection and followed longitudinally.

The J gene is TRBJ1-1, the V gene TRBV15, with TRBD1 as a possible D gene (5 bases). The origin of this receptor is a woman aged 40-49 years with COVID-19, enrolled during active disease. What was sequenced was peripheral blood. The CDR3 is CATSLPESAGMAFF. The CDR3, as DNA: TGTGCCACCAGCCTACCAGAGAGCGCAGGGATGGCTTTCTTT.